This T cell receptor (beta chain) derives from a study of blood T cells in healthy people across ages. V gave up 0 bases and J gave up 2 bases; unmatched junction bases: 2. Germline V gives CDR1 MGHRA, CDR2 YSYEKL. The CDR3 is 16 amino acids. A second PCR of roughly 7 to 11 cycles used a sample-barcoded 5' primer and a J-beta primer mix. TCRdb independently ran MiXCR on the 5' RACE reads; one entry per CDR3 protein. The table shows roughly 1,300,000 distinct CDR3 sequences, with roughly 59% occurring only once. The gene calls are TRBV4-1 and TRBJ2-2, with 8 bases matching TRBD2. The clonotype originates from a man younger than 35 in good health. The sample was blood. The CDR3 nucleotides are TGCGCCAGCAGCCAAGAAGGACTAGCCAACACCGGGGAGCTGTTTTTT. As protein: CASSQEGLANTGELFF.